Presented here are 29 T cell receptor beta chains from one specimen sequenced in a study of blood T cell repertoires in COVID-19. Repertoires were generated with immunoSEQ multiplex PCR, while TCRdb's copy carries only in-frame clones and drops some. Found here are about 83,000 clones, about 82% of them singletons; the top ten hold 22%. What was sequenced was peripheral blood. These receptors came from a woman older than 75 in a cohort sampled during active or convalescent COVID-19.

V usage is TRBV6-5 and J usage is TRBJ1-1; the match to TRBD1 covers 7 bases. CDR3 length: 12 amino acids. The V gene's germline CDR1 is MNHEY and CDR2 SVGAGI. Trimming at V came to 5 bases and at J to 8 bases, leaving 5 bases not matched to a gene. The CDR3 sequence is CASSRRQGEAFF. The CDR3 coding sequence is TGTGCCAGCAGTCGAAGACAGGGAGAAGCTTTCTTT.

The chain combines TRBV19 with TRBJ2-1; D gene ambiguous. Trimming took 3 bases from V and 0 from J, leaving 12 bases between them. CDR1 LNHDA and CDR2 SQIVND come from the germline V gene (reference sequence). The CDR3 length is 16 residues. CDR3 loop: CASSIRVGASYNEQFF. CDR3 nucleotide sequence: TGTGCCAGTAGTATCCGAGTTGGAGCCTCCTACAATGAGCAGTTCTTC.

This chain links TRBV4-1 with TRBJ1-4; D is ambiguous. The CDR3 length is 17 residues. V lost 2 bases, J lost 7 bases, and 20 bases lay in between. The V gene's germline CDR1 is MGHRA and CDR2 YSYEKL. The DNA for the CDR3 is TGCGCCAGCAGCCAACTTGCGGGTATTAGCCTGGGTGAAAAACTGTTTTTT. Its translation: CASSQLAGISLGEKLFF.

The CDR3 here is CASSNQLGEQYV. Here the CDR3 DNA reads TGTGCCAGTAGTAACCAACTCGGCGAGCAGTACGTC. This rearrangement joins TRBV19 to TRBJ2-7; D not certain. Germline CDR1 and CDR2: LNHDA and SQIVND (reference sequence). The ends were cut back, 4 bases at V and 6 bases at J, with 10 bases in the middle. This CDR3 contains 12 residues.

This chain uses TRBV19 with TRBJ1-4; D remains ambiguous. This CDR3 comprises 15 residues. With 6 bases removed from V and 4 bases from J, the gap between germline ends came to 15 bases. Germline V CDR1 and CDR2: LNHDA, SQIVND (reference sequence). Here the CDR3 DNA reads TGTGCCAGTAGCCATAGGCGGGGAAGTAATGAAAAACTGTTTTTT. As protein: CASSHRRGSNEKLFF.

With respect to this clone: This same CDR3 is encoded by further DNA sequences in the sample. This chain joins TRBV15 and TRBJ2-1; TRBD1 aligns across 10 bases. This CDR3 has 17 residues. After removal of 0 bases from V and 4 bases from J, the junction contained 6 bases not matched to a gene. Germline loops: CDR1 LNHNV, CDR2 YYDKDF (reference sequence). CDR3 sequence reads: CATSRDRDRGPYNEQFF. CDR3 DNA: TGTGCCACCAGCAGAGATAGGGACAGGGGTCCATACAATGAGCAGTTCTTC.

The chain is built from TRBV3-1 (or the pseudogene TRBV3-2) and TRBJ2-1, with 9 bases aligning to TRBD1. Losses at the gene ends were 4 bases for V and 15 bases for J; bases not matched to a gene: 10. The CDR3 loop spans 13 amino acids. Germline V lookup: CDR1 LGHDT, CDR2 YNNKEL (reference sequence). The CDR3 nucleotides read TGTGCCAGCAGCCTGGGACAGGGCTACGGATTGTTCTTC. Its protein is CASSLGQGYGLFF.

V is TRBV5-6 and J is TRBJ1-1, with TRBD1 as a possible D gene (5 bases). The CDR3 totals 14 residues. CDR1 is SGHDT, CDR2 YYEEEE, per germline. Trimming left V 5 bases short and J 0 bases short, with 11 bases between. Here the CDR3 reads CASRKTVMNTEAFF. The CDR3 bases are TGTGCCAGCAGGAAGACAGTTATGAACACTGAAGCTTTCTTT. Variable domain in full (rest from reference TRBV5-6 and TRBJ1-1): DAGVTQSPTHLIKTRGQQVTLRCSPKSGHDTVSWYQQALGQGPQFIFQYYEEEERQRGNFPDRFSGHQFPNYSSELNVNALLLGDSALYLCASRKTVMNTEAFFGQGTRLTVV.

The chain couples TRBV18 to TRBJ2-1, with a weak D call TRBD1 (6 bases). The CDR3 runs 17 residues. Germline lookup yields CDR1 KGHSH and CDR2 LQKENI. Trimming took off 0 bases at V and 4 bases at J, with 16 bases between the two ends. CDR3 amino acids: CASSPPPGQGLYNEQFF. Here the CDR3 DNA reads TGTGCCAGCTCACCACCCCCCGGGCAGGGGTTGTACAATGAGCAGTTCTTC.

The CDR3 reads CASSPPLTTGYTNYGYTF. In DNA form, the CDR3 reads TGTGCCAGTAGTCCCCCCTTGACGACAGGGTACACTAACTATGGCTACACCTTC. The chain employs TRBV19 and TRBJ1-2, with 7 nucleotides matching TRBD1. V was clipped by 5 bases and J by 0 bases; unmatched bases: 15. There are 18 residues in the CDR3. Germline CDR1 LNHDA, CDR2 SQIVND (reference sequence).

This clone was found once. The chain links TRBV30 to TRBJ1-2; possibly TRBD1 for D (5 bases). CDR1 is GTSNPN and CDR2 is SVGIG in the germline V gene (reference sequence). The CDR3 runs to 13 residues. V lost 2 bases and J lost 4, with 11 bases in between. DNA of the CDR3: TGTGCCTGGAGTCCAAGGGGTCTCTATGGCTACACCTTC. This sequence encodes CAWSPRGLYGYTF.

The chain is built from TRBV20-1 and TRBJ2-7, with 7 nucleotides matching TRBD1. Germline V lookup: CDR1 DFQATT, CDR2 SNEGSKA (reference sequence). V lost 3 bases to trimming and J lost 2 bases; unmatched junction nucleotides: 1. The CDR3 is 12 amino acids. The CDR3 coding sequence is TGCAGTGCTAGTCAGGGGGCCTACGAGCAGTACTTC. This encodes CSASQGAYEQYF.

The gene calls are TRBV6-5 and TRBJ2-5; 10 bases agree with TRBD2. The junction had 0 bases not matched to a gene; V was cut back by 6 bases and J by 2 bases. The CDR3 runs to 13 residues. The germline CDR1 and CDR2 sequences are MNHEY and SVGAGI. CDR3 sequence reads: CASRLAGQETQYF. The CDR3 DNA sequence: TGTGCCAGCAGACTAGCGGGACAAGAGACCCAGTACTTC.

The V and J genes are TRBV2 and TRBJ1-5; D unclear. V was clipped by 5 bases and J by 1 base, with 12 bases between them. CDR3 length: 15 residues. From germline, CDR1 is SNHLY and CDR2 FYNNEI. The CDR3 protein is CASSRRALSNQPQHF. CDR3 nucleotides: TGTGCCAGCAGTAGGAGGGCGCTGAGCAATCAGCCCCAGCATTTT.

The V call is TRBV28, the J call TRBJ2-2; a weak D match, TRBD1 (6 bases). The CDR3 loop spans 14 amino acids. Trimming stripped 8 bases from V and 0 bases from J, with 10 bases between. Germline V lookup: CDR1 MDHEN, CDR2 SYDVKM. CDR3 sequence reads: CASVRGPNTGELFF. The DNA of the CDR3 is TGTGCCAGCGTCAGGGGCCCGAACACCGGGGAGCTGTTTTTT.

This chain uses TRBV6-5 with TRBJ2-5, with TRBD1 identical over 8 bases. V shed 8 bases and J 4 bases; nucleotides not matched to a gene: 3. This CDR3 is 12 amino acids long. CDR1 is MNHEY, CDR2 SVGAGI, per germline. In DNA, the CDR3 is TGTGCCAGCTCCACAGGGGGAGAGACCCAGTACTTC. Amino acid sequence: CASSTGGETQYF.

The rearrangement links TRBV2 to TRBJ1-4, with D tentatively TRBD1 (5 bases). Germline CDR1 is SNHLY and CDR2 is FYNNEI. The CDR3 is 17 amino acids. Trimming cost V 3 bases and J 0 bases, with 14 bases left between them. CDR3 amino acids: CASSEYRQSATNEKLFF. CDR3 DNA: TGTGCCAGCAGTGAGTACCGACAGTCTGCAACTAATGAAAAACTGTTTTTT.

The V and J genes are TRBV30 and TRBJ2-1, with TRBD2 matching 7 bases. V lost 1 base to trimming and J lost 7 bases; unmatched junction nucleotides: 10. The germline V gene has CDR1 GTSNPN and CDR2 SVGIG (reference sequence). This CDR3 is 15 amino acids long. In DNA form, the CDR3 reads TGTGCCTGGAGTGCGTTGAGCGGGATTAGAAATGAGCAGTTCTTC. It is translated as CAWSALSGIRNEQFF. The full variable domain, completed using reference TRBV30 and TRBJ2-1, is SQTIHQWPATLVQPVGSPLSLECTVEGTSNPNLYWYRQAAGRGLQLLFYSVGIGQISSEVPQNLSASRPQDRQFILSSKKLLLSDSGFYLCAWSALSGIRNEQFFGPGTRLTVL.

The CDR3 nucleotides are TGTGCCAGCAGTCAGGGGGCTTTGGGCACTGAAGCTTTCTTT. Translation gives CASSQGALGTEAFF. The rearrangement uses TRBV6-5 and TRBJ1-1, with 8 bases identical to TRBD1. Germline V lookup: CDR1 MNHEY, CDR2 SVGAGI. This CDR3 has 14 amino acids. V shed 5 bases, J shed 4 bases, and the junction held 6 bases outside the gene matches.

This sequence joins TRBV21-1 and TRBJ1-5; no check of the table's D call, TRBD1, against the DNA was made. TRBV21-1 is designated a pseudogene. CDR3 length: 19 residues. In DNA, the CDR3 is TGTGCCAGCAGCATCCCAAGTTACGGACAGGGGGCGACGGATCAGCCCCAGCATTTT. Its translation is CASSIPSYGQGATDQPQHF.

CDR3 in DNA: TGCGCCAGCAGCCTGGGGATTAGTGACAGGTCCACAGATACGCAGTATTTT. Its protein is CASSLGISDRSTDTQYF. The genes are TRBV5-1 and TRBJ2-3, with TRBD1 as a possible D gene (6 bases). The length of the CDR3 is 17 residues. The V end was cut by 4 bases, the J end by 2 bases, with 20 bases between. Germline V gene lookup returns CDR1 SGHRS and CDR2 YFSETQ.

As concerns this clone: This sample also contains other DNA sequences that code for the same CDR3. This chain joins TRBV5-1 and TRBJ2-1, with TRBD2 identical over 10 bases. Germline V gene lookup returns CDR1 SGHRS and CDR2 YFSETQ. The CDR3 spans 16 residues. With V trimmed by 1 base and J by 4 bases, 5 bases remained unmatched. CDR3 in amino acids: CASSLLGTSAYNEQFF. In nucleotides, the CDR3 is TGCGCCAGCAGCTTGCTCGGGACTAGCGCTTACAATGAGCAGTTCTTC. The complete variable domain, with remaining parts taken from reference TRBV5-1 and TRBJ2-1, reads KAGVTQTPRYLIKTRGQQVTLSCSPISGHRSVSWYQQTPGQGLQFLFEYFSETQRNKGNFPGRFSGRQFSNSRSEMNVSTLELGDSALYLCASSLLGTSAYNEQFFGPGTRLTVL.

The rearrangement uses TRBV11-2 and TRBJ2-5, with D unresolved. V was trimmed by 3 bases and J by 1 base, leaving 12 bases between them. CDR3 length: 15 residues. Germline lookup yields CDR1 SGHAT and CDR2 FQNNGV. The chain's CDR3 is CASSLGHRIQETQYF. The DNA of the CDR3 is TGTGCCAGCAGCTTGGGCCACCGAATCCAAGAGACCCAGTACTTC.

This chain joins TRBV10-1 and TRBJ2-3; D possibly corresponds to TRBD2 (6 bases). V lost 3 bases, J lost 1 base, and 11 bases lay in between. Germline-derived CDR1 and CDR2 are WNHNN and SYGVQD (reference sequence). The CDR3 runs 15 residues. Here the CDR3 reads CASSDQPGGTDTQYF. DNA of the CDR3: TGCGCCAGCAGTGATCAGCCGGGGGGCACAGATACGCAGTATTTT.

J is TRBJ2-7 and V is TRBV18; TRBD2 might be the D (5 bases). CDR1 and CDR2 (germline): KGHSH, LQKENI. The CDR3 loop spans 14 amino acids. V lost 3 bases to trimming and J lost 12 bases, with 21 bases between them. CDR3 nucleotides: TGTGCCAGCTCACCTGATACGGGTGGGGATCGGGGGTACTTC. Its translation: CASSPDTGGDRGYF.

The V call is TRBV3-1 (or the pseudogene TRBV3-2), the J call TRBJ2-5; 15 bases map to TRBD2. The ends lost 4 bases at V and 5 bases at J; junction bases unmatched: 5. The CDR3 has 16 residues. CDR1 and CDR2 (germline): LGHDT, YNNKEL (reference sequence). The CDR3 DNA sequence: TGTGCCAGCAGCCTGGGACTAGCGGGAGGAGGTGAGACCCAGTACTTC. Translation: CASSLGLAGGGETQYF.

The V gene is TRBV29-1, the J gene TRBJ2-2; tentatively, D is TRBD1 (6 bases). V was trimmed by 7 bases and J by 2 bases, leaving 14 bases between them. Germline CDR1 SQVTM, CDR2 ANQGSEA. The CDR3 totals 14 residues. CDR3 sequence reads: CSAIRDINTGELFF. The DNA for the CDR3 is TGCAGCGCTATACGGGACATAAACACCGGGGAGCTGTTTTTT.

This chain links TRBV5-1 with TRBJ2-1, with 8 bases aligning to TRBD2. Germline CDR1 reads SGHRS; CDR2 reads YFSETQ. J was trimmed by 4 bases and V by 6 bases; bases with no gene match: 9. The CDR3 is made up of 15 amino acids. CDR3 sequence: CASTPGGGSYNEQFF. The CDR3 nucleotides are TGCGCCAGCACTCCCGGGGGGGGGTCGTACAATGAGCAGTTCTTC.

The V gene is TRBV11-2, the J gene TRBJ1-2; D might be TRBD1 (5 bases). This CDR3 has 11 residues. Germline V CDR1 and CDR2: SGHAT, FQNNGV. V was cut by 5 bases and J by 7 bases, with 8 bases left in between. CDR3 in amino acids: CASSPQGGYTF. As DNA, the CDR3 is TGTGCCAGCAGCCCCCAGGGTGGCTACACCTTC.